This note documents a single T cell receptor beta chain sequence. The target of this receptor is not known. No base quality information exists; no much larger clone differs at one position. These data belong to a study of PD-L1 blockade in urothelial cancer (dated by TCRdb to about 2017). Describing the broader study: Therapy was started in about 2014 for all patients, and atezolizumab 1,200 mg was administered intravenously every 3 weeks. About 90% of the roughly 29 patients were identified as males with urothelial cancer of bladder origin, and a prior smoking history was reported by 18 of 29 patients. An ECOG performance status of 0 or 1 was recorded for the patients, and 0 to 3 prior chemotherapy regimens had been received by the patients. Blood samples were analyzed 3 weeks after the start of treatment (second dose) and 6 weeks after the start of treatment. A median of about 150,000 T cells and some 90,000 unique TCRs was obtained from blood samples, and a median clonality of around 0.08 was observed. The study, an exploratory multi-omic analysis, examined somatic, immune and clinical correlates of response to PD-L1 blockade with atezolizumab in urothelial cancer. Pretreatment tumor samples, along with matched peripheral blood serially collected before and after atezolizumab treatment, were subjected to TCR sequencing. Durable clinical benefit was defined as a progression-free survival longer than 6 months, and TCR features were additionally tested against progression-free survival and overall survival. In the same patients, pretreatment tumors underwent whole exome sequencing and RNA sequencing in addition to TCR sequencing. Eight to ten patients achieved durable clinical benefit and approximately 20 did not. Pretreatment blood TCR-seq was available for 27 to 30 patients, at least one posttreatment blood collection was obtained for roughly 25 patients, and tumor TCR-seq was available for roughly 25 patients.

The study at large found these results: Improved progression-free and overall survival was found to be associated with pretreatment peripheral blood TCR clonality below the median. Small sample size (n ≈ 27) and many exploratory analyses mean the results are intended to be hypothesis-generating. Patients with durable benefit showed greater expansion of tumor-associated TCR clones in peripheral blood 3 weeks after starting treatment (n ≈ 20, p = 0.022).

Measured from the cysteine to the phenylalanine, the CDR3 is 15 residues long. Only the CDR3 portion is preserved as DNA: 45 bases, with reading frame beginning at the first base. V is cut by 7 bases and J by 0 bases, and the space between the germline ends is 15 bases. From a lookup of the germline V gene, CDR1 and CDR2 are MNHEY and SVGAGI. To estimate absolute template abundance from read counts, synthetic TCR analog templates were spiked into each PCR. TCRbeta CDR3 regions were amplified from genomic DNA with bias-controlled V and J gene primers using the immunoSEQ assay. Sequencing of rearranged TCRbeta segments was performed at approximately 20X coverage. The paper's processing steps were these. Clustering was used to correct sequencing errors, and CDR3s were annotated against IMGT to assign V, D and J genes. Only productive TCRbeta rearrangements were used in downstream analyses, excluding out-of-frame or stop-codon sequences. To compute clonality, Shannon entropy was normalized by the log of the number of unique productive sequences and then subtracted from one. Clones differing between time points or between blood and tumor were identified by Fisher's exact test with Benjamini-Hochberg correction at adjusted p below 0.01. In its TCRdb copy, this immuneACCESS table keeps in-frame sequences only and misses some clones. Where compared with another copy, unresolved V genes explain less than half of these, and the others have no known cause. V, J and clone size are taken as reported in that table, and D and trimming were inferred from the DNA itself. Here the sample has about 87,000 clones; around 84% occur a single time. Of the sample, approximately 2.1% is held by the ten largest clones.

In light of the paper, this sample's time point label describes: pretreatment peripheral blood. A cohort of 25 to 30 patients with locally advanced or metastatic urothelial carcinoma, treated at Memorial Sloan Kettering on a trial protocol, was included. Peripheral blood mononuclear cells were collected from each patient pretreatment and during treatment, giving between 1 and 8 total time points per patient. The Qiagen DNeasy Blood extraction kit was used to purify genomic DNA from total PBMCs and tumor samples. PBMCs were collected pretreatment and during treatment and were isolated and stored as previously described.

The V gene is TRBV6-5 and the J gene is TRBJ1-1, with the D gene call left open. This sequence was found in a man in his fifties or sixties with urothelial cancer. The sample in question was PBMCs, obtained around atezolizumab (anti-PD-L1) treatment. The DNA sequence is given as TGTGCCAGCAAGAACCCGGGAGCGATGAACACTGAAGCTTTCTTT. This codes for CASKNPGAMNTEAFF.